Sequencing of this T cell receptor beta chain was carried out in a study of T-cell reconstitution after alpha-beta-depleted transplantation in children (dated by TCRdb to 2015 to 2016). Regarding the study in general: Using TCR repertoire profiling, the study followed T-cell immune reconstitution in a quantitative way in children after TCRalphabeta/CD19-depleted allogeneic hematopoietic cell transplantation. The investigation overall reported the following: Hyperexpanded clone frequencies declined over subsequent months; after one year, T-cell counts and TCRbeta diversity were mostly attributed to newly produced T cells. In some patients, high TCRbeta diversity at day 60 was attributed to recipient T cells and intrathymic progenitors that had survived conditioning. Apparently early alphabetaT-cell count recovery about two months after transplant reportedly relied on only several hundred rapidly expanded clones derived from non-depleted graft cells.

Turning to this clonotype: Its antigen is still unknown. Qualities for individual bases were not recorded, and no much larger clone is one base off.

Sample treatment or condition, as interpreted from the label and publication: allogeneic hematopoietic cell transplantation with graft depleted of TCRalphabeta T cells and CD19 B cells. The children who served as transplant recipients had been given grafts of TCRalphabeta/CD19-depleted allogeneic hematopoietic cells. According to the germline V gene, CDR1 reads KGHDR and CDR2 reads SFDVKD. From the cysteine through the phenylalanine, the CDR3 covers 14 amino acids. Only CDR3 DNA remains: 42 bases, in frame from the first base. From V the trimming removes 9 bases and from J it removes 12 bases, while the gene matches leave 9 bases of the junction unaccounted for. Libraries were built with PCR. The sample was run on an Illumina HiSeq 2500. Molecular barcoding was employed in the preparation of TCR libraries, with unique molecular identifiers being used to normalize TCRbeta repertoire quantification. Clones were called with MiXCR by TCRdb after fastp trimmed the public reads at Q25, and only in-frame beta chains were retained. Every CDR3 protein is listed once, alongside the most common genes and DNA of its rows. This sample lists hundreds of thousands of distinct CDR3 sequences; about an eighth were detected once. The ten largest clonotypes hold 0.79% of the sample.

The specimen was PBMCs, collected before TCRalphabeta/CD19-depleted stem cell transplant. The sequence was obtained from a girl aged 2 to 9 with congenital amegakaryocytic thrombocytopenia, due to receive a stem cell transplant. Recombination joined TRBV24-1 with TRBJ2-1; 14 middle bases align to TRBD2. The CDR3: CATAARLAGGVQFF. The nucleotides are TGTGCCACCGCCGCGCGACTAGCGGGAGGGGTGCAGTTCTTC.